The entry below describes one T cell receptor (beta chain). The assay was immunoSEQ multiplex PCR, and TCRdb's table has in-frame clones only and misses some. The sample has 2 million to 2.5 million clones, around 90% seen once. The source of the sample is a study of shared clonotypes between healthy human individuals. The CDR3 contains 15 residues. The V end was cut by 0 bases, the J end by 3 bases, with 9 bases between. Looked up from germline, CDR1 is SGHRS and CDR2 is YFSETQ. The V gene is TRBV5-1, the J gene TRBJ2-2; D is unclear. This clonotype originated in a man aged 18 to 35 in good health. Some clones in this sample may be carry-over from other donors' samples. The sequencing input was naive CD4+ T cells from PBMCs. Noted subset: CD45RA+ positively selected. The CDR3: CASSLDGPDTGELFF. CDR3 DNA: TGCGCCAGCAGCTTGGATGGCCCGGACACCGGGGAGCTGTTTTTT.